These T cell receptor beta chains were read from a single sample in a study of T cell responses to AZD1222 COVID-19 vaccine. Generated by immunoSEQ multiplex PCR, the TCRdb table keeps only in-frame clones and is missing some. This table holds some 130,000 clones, roughly 90% found once. The material sequenced was peripheral blood, taken on day 0 of AZD1222 vaccination. The source of these receptors is an adult in good health. The CDR3 runs from the conserved cysteine through the conserved F or W. Each record gives: J gene, V gene, D gene, clone size, CDR3 protein, CDR3 DNA. The D gene is left open where the match is weak. A row's size may be missing; if present it is once, few, many or a size class.

>TRBJ2-2|TRBV5-1|TRBD1|NA
CASSMNDRANTGELFF
TGCGCCAGCAGCATGAATGACAGGGCGAACACCGGGGAGCTGTTTTTT
>TRBJ1-1|TRBV11-2|NA|NA
CASSLGRQTEAFF
TGTGCCAGCAGCTTAGGCAGACAAACCGAAGCTTTCTTT
>TRBJ2-7|TRBV6-2/TRBV6-3|TRBD2|NA
CASSGPSGGYEQYF
TGTGCCAGCAGCGGGCCTAGCGGGGGCTACGAGCAGTACTTC
>TRBJ1-2|TRBV19|NA|NA
CASSPGGGKIPYGYTF
TGTGCCAGTAGTCCCGGAGGTGGCAAGATTCCCTATGGCTACACCTTC
>TRBJ1-2|TRBV29-1|NA|NA
CSVLSYGYTF
TGCAGCGTTCTCAGTTATGGCTACACCTTC
>TRBJ1-5|TRBV6-5|NA|NA
CASSHPGYSNQPQHF
TGTGCCAGCAGCCACCCGGGGTATAGCAATCAGCCCCAGCATTTT
>TRBJ1-1|TRBV29-1|NA|NA
CSVEPGNTEAFF
TGCAGCGTTGAACCTGGGAACACTGAAGCTTTCTTT
>TRBJ1-1|TRBV12-3/TRBV12-4|NA|NA
CASSLKGVEAFF
TGTGCCAGCAGTTTAAAGGGCGTTGAAGCTTTCTTT
>TRBJ2-3|TRBV7-3|TRBD2|once
CASSVSSGGVTDTQYF
TGTGCCAGCAGCGTCTCTAGCGGGGGGGTCACAGATACGCAGTATTTT
>TRBJ2-1|TRBV2|NA|NA
CASSELGRGAFNEQFF
TGTGCCAGCAGTGAATTGGGCCGGGGGGCCTTCAATGAGCAGTTCTTC
>TRBJ2-2|TRBV11-2|TRBD2|NA
CASSSLAGGLTGELFF
TGTGCCAGCAGCTCCCTAGCGGGGGGACTAACCGGGGAGCTGTTTTTT
>TRBJ2-5|TRBV18|NA|once
CASSDRFQETQYF
TGTGCCAGCTCCGACAGATTCCAAGAGACCCAGTACTTC
>TRBJ1-6|TRBV2|TRBD1|few
CASGGTGSSYNSPLHF
TGTGCCAGCGGGGGGACAGGGAGCTCCTATAATTCACCCCTCCACTTT
>TRBJ2-1|TRBV6-4|NA|NA
CATLPDWLNEQFF
TGTGCCACCCTCCCCGACTGGCTCAATGAGCAGTTCTTC
>TRBJ1-5|TRBV15|TRBD1|NA
CATRGQGIQPQHF
TGTGCCACCAGGGGACAGGGGATTCAGCCCCAGCATTTT
>TRBJ1-1|TRBV7-8|NA|NA
CASSLVMGTEAFF
TGTGCCAGCAGCTTAGTCATGGGCACTGAAGCTTTCTTT
>TRBJ1-1|TRBV6-5|TRBD1|NA
CATLPRTGEAFF
TGTGCCACCCTACCCAGGACAGGTGAAGCTTTCTTT
>TRBJ2-2|TRBV29-1|NA|NA
CSVIRNTGELFF
TGCAGCGTTATCAGGAACACCGGGGAGCTGTTTTTT
>TRBJ2-3|TRBV5-1|TRBD1|NA
CASMRQGFTDTQYF
TGCGCCAGCATGCGACAGGGGTTCACAGATACGCAGTATTTT
>TRBJ1-5|TRBV5-8|NA|once
CASSLLVSDSNQPQHF
TGTGCCAGCAGCTTGTTAGTATCTGATAGCAATCAGCCCCAGCATTTT
>TRBJ1-6|TRBV19|NA|once
CASTPSQSDSPLHF
TGTGCCAGTACCCCTAGTCAGAGTGATTCACCCCTCCACTTT
>TRBJ1-2|TRBV19|TRBD1|NA
CASPPDRAGGYTF
TGTGCCAGTCCCCCCGACAGGGCTGGCGGCTACACCTTC
>TRBJ1-2|TRBV27|TRBD1|NA
CASPCRDRGREDGYTF
TGTGCCAGCCCCTGCCGGGACAGGGGGCGAGAGGATGGCTACACCTTC
>TRBJ2-4|TRBV5-6|NA|once
CASSLPSRPVIQYF
TGTGCCAGCAGCTTGCCGTCTCGTCCAGTCATTCAGTACTTC
>TRBJ1-5|TRBV4-1|TRBD1|NA
CASSSLTGRGSNQPQHF
TGCGCCAGCAGCTCCCTGACAGGGCGGGGGAGCAATCAGCCCCAGCATTTT
>TRBJ1-4|TRBV6-1|NA|NA
CASSERGGPNEKLFF
TGTGCCAGCAGTGAACGTGGGGGGCCTAATGAAAAACTGTTTTTT
>TRBJ2-2|TRBV7-2|TRBD1|NA
CASSLTGGAVTGELFF
TGTGCCAGCAGCTTGACAGGGGGCGCGGTGACCGGGGAGCTGTTTTTT
>TRBJ2-5|TRBV18|NA|few
CASSSGPGETQYF
TGTGCCAGCTCATCGGGTCCTGGGGAGACCCAGTACTTC
>TRBJ2-1|TRBV5-1|NA|NA
CASSLQLIDNEQFF
TGCGCCAGCAGCTTGCAGCTGATCGACAATGAGCAGTTCTTC
>TRBJ1-5|TRBV18|NA|NA
CASSPEDNQPQHF
TGTGCCAGCTCACCCGAGGACAATCAGCCCCAGCATTTT
>TRBJ2-7|TRBV6-2/TRBV6-3|NA|NA
CASSYWDTASYEQYF
TGTGCCAGCAGTTACTGGGACACAGCCTCCTACGAGCAGTACTTC
>TRBJ1-1|TRBV7-9|NA|NA
CASSLVRLAGNTEAFF
TGTGCCAGCAGCTTAGTGCGGTTGGCGGGGAACACTGAAGCTTTCTTT
>TRBJ1-2|TRBV18|TRBD1|NA
CASSPDRAHGYTF
TGTGCCAGCTCACCGGACAGGGCTCATGGCTACACCTTC